This T cell receptor (beta chain) was recorded in a study of naive and memory T cell subsets. Broader study findings: There was no ground truth to check naive and memory subset results. A few larger clonotypes appeared in naive repertoires, especially CD8, possibly memory cells re-expressing CD45RA. Over 95% of naive TCR sequences appeared only once after error correction, unlike memory subsets.

On this clonotype itself: What it recognizes is unknown.

After CD4 positive bead selection, the CD4-negative fraction gave CD8 T cells. There are 14 residues in the CDR3. Germline assignment: CDR1 MNHNS and CDR2 SASEGT. V lost 8 bases to trimming and J lost 5 bases, with 16 bases between them. Two oligonucleotides, mixed equimolar, formed the beta constant-region primer covering TRBC1 and TRBC2. The ligated cDNA underwent four PCR rounds using SP2 and nested alpha and beta constant-region primers. TCRdb called the UMI-ligation and nested PCR reads again in MiXCR, with one record for every CDR3 protein. There are tens of thousands of distinct CDR3 sequences in the sample; roughly 9.3% occur only once, and less than 1.5% lies in the top ten.

This TCR came from a human donor in good health. V usage is TRBV6-1 and J usage is TRBJ2-1, with D perhaps TRBD1 or TRBD2 (6 bases each). The sequenced material came from naive CD8+ T cells from blood. CDR3 bases: TGTGCCAGCTGGTCGGGGGCGCGGAACAATGAGCAGTTCTTC. Its protein is CASWSGARNNEQFF.